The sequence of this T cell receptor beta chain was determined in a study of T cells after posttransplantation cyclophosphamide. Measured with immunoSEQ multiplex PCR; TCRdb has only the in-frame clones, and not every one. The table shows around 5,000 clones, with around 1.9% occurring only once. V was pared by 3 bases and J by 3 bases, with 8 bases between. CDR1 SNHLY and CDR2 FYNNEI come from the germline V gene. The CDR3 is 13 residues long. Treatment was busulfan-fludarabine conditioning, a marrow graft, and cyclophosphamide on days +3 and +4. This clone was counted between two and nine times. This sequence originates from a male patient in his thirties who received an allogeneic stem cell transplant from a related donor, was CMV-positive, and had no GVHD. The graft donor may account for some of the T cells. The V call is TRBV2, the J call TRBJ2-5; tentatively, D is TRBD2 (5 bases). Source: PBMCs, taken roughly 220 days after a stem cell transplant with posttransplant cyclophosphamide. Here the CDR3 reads CASSDSGKETQYF. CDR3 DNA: TGTGCCAGCAGTGACTCGGGGAAAGAGACCCAGTACTTC.